A single sample gave rise to the 5 T cell receptor beta chains below, sequenced in a study of PD-1 blockade in classical Hodgkin lymphoma. Stated time point: cycle 4 day 1 (C4D1), after more than five weeks of nivolumab. All patients experienced relapse after autologous stem cell transplantation, and brentuximab vedotin exposure was variable. Only in-frame clones appear in the TCRdb table, and some are missing; sequencing was by immunoSEQ multiplex PCR. The sample has about 27,000 clones, around 70% seen once. The specimen comprised peripheral blood mononuclear cells (PBMCs), sampled before the fourth cycle of nivolumab. The receptors here all came from a human donor with classical Hodgkin lymphoma.

The rearrangement joins TRBV13 to TRBJ1-1; D is perhaps TRBD1 (5 bases). The CDR3 is 16 residues long. Trimming removed 0 bases from V and 7 bases from J, with 18 bases in between. Germline V lookup: CDR1 PRHDT, CDR2 FYEKMQ (reference sequence). The CDR3: CASSLGGPGPLGEAFF. CDR3 DNA: TGTGCCAGCAGCTTAGGGGGGCCAGGGCCACTAGGTGAAGCTTTCTTT.

This chain uses TRBV6-6 with TRBJ2-7; D is unclear. The CDR3 is made up of 13 amino acids. Germline lookup yields CDR1 MNHNY and CDR2 SVGAGI (reference sequence). V shed 2 bases and J shed 4 bases, with 9 bases lying between them. The CDR3 reads CASSYGLGYEQYF. The CDR3 nucleotides read TGTGCCAGCAGTTACGGGCTAGGGTACGAGCAGTACTTC.

The chain uses TRBV7-9 and TRBJ2-3; 8 nucleotides align to TRBD1. The CDR3 is 15 residues long. V was pared by 4 bases and J by 1 base, with 4 bases of the junction left unmatched. Germline V CDR1 and CDR2: SEHNR, FQNEAQ (reference sequence). The CDR3 coding sequence is TGTGCCAGCAGCTCGACAGGGGTGGGCACAGATACGCAGTATTTT. Its protein is CASSSTGVGTDTQYF.

The chain couples TRBV18 to TRBJ2-3; D is unresolved. The CDR3 length is 13 residues. V was cut by 3 bases and J by 5 bases, with 9 bases left in between. Germline CDR1 is KGHSH and CDR2 is LQKENI. The CDR3 loop is CASSPISGDTQYF. The CDR3 DNA reads TGTGCCAGCTCACCTATATCGGGAGATACGCAGTATTTT.

This clone was seen just once. The chain employs TRBV18 and TRBJ1-2; a weak D match, TRBD1 (6 bases). With 3 bases removed from V and 6 bases from J, the gap between germline ends came to 14 bases. The germline gives CDR1 KGHSH, CDR2 LQKENI. This CDR3 contains 14 residues. The CDR3 coding sequence is TGTGCCAGCTCACCCTTGGACAGCCTGGATGGCTACACCTTC. This translates into CASSPLDSLDGYTF.